This passage covers 29 T cell receptor beta chains from one sample sequenced in a study of T cells in Graves' hyperthyroidism and ophthalmopathy. It was RNA transcripts that yielded the amplified TCR beta CDR3 regions. During a first-round RT-PCR of the TCR CDR3, the HTBI primer set was used. Via MiXCR, TCRdb re-called the multiplex PCR reads, giving one row per CDR3 protein. In the table there are roughly 550,000 distinct CDR3 sequences, approximately 16% of which are singletons. The sequencing input was blood. The receptors come from a woman aged 25 to 39 with Graves' ophthalmopathy.

This clonotype was recorded at least ten times. The chain employs TRBV28 and TRBJ2-3; 7 nucleotides agree with TRBD2. The germline V gene has CDR1 MDHEN and CDR2 SYDVKM. The V and J ends lost 7 bases and 3 bases, in that order; junction bases with no gene match: 10. The CDR3 extends over 15 amino acids. The chain's CDR3 is CASTLRGGATDTQYF. CDR3 nucleotides: TGTGCCAGCACCCTAAGGGGAGGGGCGACAGATACGCAGTATTTT.

This clonotype occurred many times. This chain connects TRBV7-2 to TRBJ1-2; no firm D call. CDR1 and CDR2 from the germline V gene are SGHTA and FQGNSA. The V and J ends lost 4 bases and 6 bases respectively, with 9 bases between them. The CDR3 extends over 12 amino acids. The CDR3 region is CASSSGPNGYTF. In DNA, the CDR3 is TGTGCCAGCAGCTCCGGTCCAAATGGCTACACCTTC. The full variable domain, with the rest looked up from reference TRBV7-2 and TRBJ1-2, is GAGVSQSPSNKVTEKGKDVELRCDPISGHTALYWYRQSLGQGLEFLIYFQGNSAPDKSGLPSDRFSAERTGGSVSTLTIQRTQQEDSAVYLCASSSGPNGYTFGSGTRLTVV.

This clonotype was seen many times. The chain uses TRBV3-1 and TRBJ2-1; 9 nucleotides align to TRBD2. The V gene end was trimmed by 5 bases and the J gene end by 1 base; junction bases not matched to a gene: 6. Germline V gives CDR1 LGHDT, CDR2 YNNKEL (reference sequence). The CDR3 has 16 residues. The CDR3 loop reads CASSFGLAPSYNEQFF. The CDR3 DNA reads as TGTGCCAGCAGCTTCGGACTAGCGCCTTCCTACAATGAGCAGTTCTTC.

This clonotype has at least ten counts. The chain is built from TRBV6-2 or TRBV6-3 and TRBJ2-7; no firm D call. There are 14 residues in the CDR3. Germline CDR1 MNHEY, CDR2 SVGEGT. V was pared by 5 bases and J by 0 bases, with 11 bases between. The DNA for the CDR3 is TGTGCCAGCAGTGACGGGCTGCTCTCCTACGAGCAGTACTTC. Translation: CASSDGLLSYEQYF.

The chain links TRBV30 to TRBJ2-1; D may correspond to TRBD1 or TRBD2 (5 bases each). V lost 2 bases, J lost 13 bases, and 15 bases lay in between. Germline values: CDR1 GTSNPN, CDR2 SVGIG (reference sequence). The length of the CDR3 is 12 residues. As DNA, the CDR3 is TGTGCCTGGAGTCGGCTGGGGGAGACCCAGTTCTTC. Protein sequence: CAWSRLGETQFF.

Many counts were recorded for this clonotype. The V and J genes are TRBV29-1 and TRBJ2-3, with D perhaps TRBD2 (6 bases). Per the germline V gene, CDR1 is SQVTM and CDR2 is ANQGSEA. With 7 bases removed from V and 3 bases from J, the gap between germline ends came to 11 bases. The CDR3 loop spans 12 amino acids. This CDR3 is CSAGVETDTQYF. CDR3 nucleotides: TGCAGCGCGGGAGTTGAGACAGATACGCAGTATTTT.

This clonotype was seen ten or more times. V and J are TRBV7-2 and TRBJ1-5, with unresolved D. V lost 1 base to trimming and J lost 9 bases, with 10 bases between them. The germline CDR1 and CDR2 sequences are SGHTA and FQGNSA. CDR3 length: 13 amino acids. The CDR3 nucleotides read TGTGCCAGCAGCTTAGGAGAGGGCCGGCCCCAGCATTTT. As protein: CASSLGEGRPQHF.

Only a few counts were recorded for this clonotype. CDR3 protein: CASSLVSTLENTIYF. The CDR3 region has the DNA TGTGCCAGCAGCTTAGTGAGCACCTTAGAAAACACCATATATTTT. The gene calls are TRBV7-9 and TRBJ1-3; no reliable D call. This CDR3 spans 15 amino acids. The germline V gene encodes CDR1 SEHNR and CDR2 FQNEAQ (reference sequence). Trimming pared 1 base from V and 6 bases from J, leaving 13 bases between.

This clonotype occurred many times. The rearrangement links TRBV12-3 or TRBV12-4 to TRBJ1-2, with D unclear. The length of the CDR3 is 18 residues. The V end lost 5 bases, the J end lost 2 bases, and 24 bases lay between the germline ends. In DNA, the CDR3 is TGTGCCAGCAGTCCCCCGTTTGTCCGAAGATTTTACAACTATGGCTACACCTTC. Translated: CASSPPFVRRFYNYGYTF.

This clonotype was counted ten times or more. The chain combines TRBV7-6 with TRBJ1-5, with 8 bases matching TRBD1. This CDR3 comprises 17 residues. J gave up 0 bases and V 1 base, and 5 bases lay outside the gene matches. CDR1 SGHVS and CDR2 FNYEAQ come from the germline V gene. CDR3 protein: CASSLGQGPYSNQPQHF. CDR3 coding DNA: TGTGCCAGCAGCTTAGGACAGGGGCCATATAGCAATCAGCCCCAGCATTTT. Variable domain in full (rest from reference TRBV7-6 and TRBJ1-5): GAGVSQSPRYKVTKRGQDVALRCDPISGHVSLYWYRQALGQGPEFLTYFNYEAQQDKSGLPNDRFSAERPEGSISTLTIQRTEQRDSAMYRCASSLGQGPYSNQPQHFGDGTRLSIL.

This chain uses TRBV10-3 with TRBJ2-5; D not certain. Germline V gives CDR1 ENHRY, CDR2 SYGVKD. Trimming took 11 bases from V and 2 from J, leaving 15 bases between them. This CDR3 region has 13 residues. The CDR3 protein is CASRAPLQETQYF. The CDR3 nucleotides are TGTGCCTCCAGAGCTCCTCTACAAGAGACCCAGTACTTC.

There are many counts of this clonotype. The chain recombines TRBV30 with TRBJ2-5, with 10 bases that match TRBD1. Germline V CDR1 and CDR2: GTSNPN, SVGIG (reference sequence). The CDR3 has 14 amino acids. Losses at the gene ends were 3 bases for V and 3 bases for J; bases not matched to a gene: 4. The DNA for the CDR3 is TGTGCCTGGAGCAAGGACAGGGGGGAAGAGACCCAGTACTTC. This encodes CAWSKDRGEETQYF.

The chain uses TRBV20-1 and TRBJ2-7; 12 bases align to TRBD2. The ends lost 3 bases at V and 5 bases at J; junction bases unmatched: 11. CDR1 DFQATT and CDR2 SNEGSKA come from the germline V gene (reference sequence). This CDR3 is 16 amino acids long. In nucleotides, the CDR3 is TGCAGTGCTAGTTTGTCTAGCGGGAGGGCCGCGGACGAGCAGTACTTC. Its translation: CSASLSSGRAADEQYF.

As for this clonotype: A much larger clone is a single base away; this may be a read error. This sequence joins TRBV20-1 and TRBJ2-1; the match to TRBD2 covers 9 bases. The better agreement between TRBJ2-7 and the DNA end casts doubt on the J call. Germline V gene data show CDR1 as DFQATT and CDR2 as SNEGSKA (reference sequence). The length of the CDR3 is 15 residues. The CDR3 DNA reads as TGCAGTGCCAGTAGCGGGAGTGCGTCCTACAATGAGCAGTACTTC. Its translation is CSASSGSASYNEQYF.

This clonotype was recorded many times. The chain carries TRBV4-3 and TRBJ2-1; D unclear. Germline V gene lookup returns CDR1 LGHNA and CDR2 YSLEER. The CDR3 consists of 16 residues. Trimming left V 3 bases short and J 2 bases short, with 14 bases between. This CDR3 is CASSQVFFSAYNEQFF. The CDR3 nucleotides read TGCGCCAGCAGCCAGGTTTTCTTTAGTGCCTACAATGAGCAGTTCTTC.

V gene TRBV20-1 combines with J gene TRBJ2-7; D perhaps matches TRBD1 (6 bases). The CDR3 is 18 residues long. CDR1 and CDR2 (germline): DFQATT, SNEGSKA (reference sequence). Trimming cost V 3 bases and J 2 bases, with 26 bases left between them. The chain's CDR3 is CSASFYRPKQGNPYEQYF. For the CDR3, the DNA is TGCAGTGCTAGCTTTTACCGCCCAAAACAGGGCAACCCCTACGAGCAGTACTTC.

Ten or more counts support this clonotype. The chain links TRBV4-2 to TRBJ2-3; 9 bases are shared with TRBD2. This CDR3 region has 21 residues. Germline V lookup: CDR1 LGHNA, CDR2 YNFKEQ. The V and J ends lost 0 bases and 6 bases, in that order; junction bases with no gene match: 22. CDR3 nucleotides: TGTGCCAGCAGCCAAGAGATGGATAGCGGGAGTCATATCGTATTTTGGGATACGCAGTATTTT. Its translation is CASSQEMDSGSHIVFWDTQYF.

V and J are TRBV6-2 or TRBV6-3 and TRBJ2-5; D ambiguous. Germline values: CDR1 MNHEY, CDR2 SVGEGT. The ends were cut back, 2 bases at V and 5 bases at J, with 21 bases in the middle. This CDR3 is 17 amino acids long. CDR3 nucleotide sequence: TGTGCCAGCAGTTACCCCAGTATCCACCCTTACGCGGAGACCCAGTACTTC. This codes for CASSYPSIHPYAETQYF.

This chain connects TRBV14 to TRBJ1-6; no firm D call. Trimming left V 2 bases short and J 7 bases short, with 9 bases between. Germline V lookup: CDR1 SGHDN, CDR2 FVKESK. CDR3 length equals 14 residues. CDR3: CASSQNSRNSPLHF. CDR3 coding DNA: TGTGCCAGCAGCCAAAACTCGAGGAATTCACCCCTCCACTTT.

This rearrangement joins TRBV4-3 to TRBJ2-3, with D possibly being TRBD2 (6 bases). The ends were cut back, 0 bases at V and 4 bases at J, with 17 bases in the middle. The CDR3 spans 17 residues. CDR1 and CDR2 from the germline V gene are LGHNA and YSLEER. CDR3 coding DNA: TGCGCCAGCAGCCAAGACGGTACGGGGGTCAGGGCAGATACGCAGTATTTT. It yields the protein CASSQDGTGVRADTQYF.

This clonotype was counted only a few times. The chain is built from TRBV7-9 and TRBJ2-1; TRBD2 might be the D (6 bases). V lost 5 bases to trimming and J lost 2 bases, with 13 bases between them. Per the germline V gene, CDR1 is SEHNR and CDR2 is FQNEAQ (reference sequence). The CDR3 consists of 15 residues. CDR3 sequence (DNA): TGTGCCAGCAGCGTACTTAGCGGTCCCTACAATGAGCAGTTCTTC. It codes for CASSVLSGPYNEQFF.

This chain connects TRBV24-1 to TRBJ2-2, with no clear D. The CDR3 is made up of 14 amino acids. V was trimmed by 4 bases and J by 3 bases, leaving 8 bases between them. The germline V gene encodes CDR1 KGHDR and CDR2 SFDVKD. CDR3 in DNA: TGTGCCACCAGTGAACCTACGGACACCGGGGAGCTGTTTTTT. It translates to CATSEPTDTGELFF.

The J gene is TRBJ2-4, the V gene TRBV5-5, with 8 bases that match TRBD2. Germline CDR1 SGHKS, CDR2 YYEKEE (reference sequence). The CDR3 is 16 amino acids. V gave up 6 bases and J gave up 3 bases; unmatched junction bases: 11. In DNA, the CDR3 is TGTGCCAGCACCCTGGAGAGCGGGAGTATCAAAAACATTCAGTACTTC. Its translation is CASTLESGSIKNIQYF.

The J gene is TRBJ1-1, the V gene TRBV12-3 or TRBV12-4, with D hard to call. CDR3 length: 15 residues. V was clipped by 1 base and J by 4 bases, with 13 bases between them. CDR3 protein: CASSLDGISSTEAFF. In DNA, the CDR3 is TGTGCCAGCAGTTTAGACGGGATCAGCAGCACTGAAGCTTTCTTT.

V and J are TRBV28 and TRBJ1-4; TRBD1 matches at 7 bases. Germline V gives CDR1 MDHEN, CDR2 SYDVKM. CDR3 length equals 22 residues. V was clipped by 3 bases and J by 4 bases; unmatched bases: 26. The CDR3 protein is CASSFPVGPRQGGGGGNEKLFF. Written as DNA, the CDR3 is TGTGCCAGCAGTTTCCCCGTCGGCCCTCGACAGGGCGGGGGGGGGGGTAATGAAAAACTGTTTTTT.

This clonotype was seen ten or more times. The chain uses TRBV7-2 and TRBJ2-7; tentatively, D is TRBD2 (5 bases). The CDR3 extends over 14 amino acids. Germline V gives CDR1 SGHTA, CDR2 FQGNSA. The V end lost 1 base, the J end lost 3 bases, and 10 bases lay between the germline ends. This chain's CDR3 is CASSLGGLLYEQYF. CDR3 in DNA: TGTGCCAGCAGCTTAGGAGGGCTGCTCTACGAGCAGTACTTC.

This sequence joins TRBV25-1 and TRBJ2-7; D remains ambiguous. In germline, CDR1 is MGHDK, CDR2 SYGVNS. The CDR3 is made up of 14 amino acids. Trimming left V 6 bases short and J 2 bases short, with 14 bases between. The CDR3 loop reads CASRIDGAPYEQYF. The CDR3 bases are TGTGCCAGCAGAATAGACGGAGCCCCCTACGAGCAGTACTTC.

V usage is TRBV27 and J usage is TRBJ2-7, with D hard to call. The ends were cut back, 4 bases at V and 6 bases at J, with 19 bases in the middle. This CDR3 region has 15 residues. Germline V lookup: CDR1 MNHEY, CDR2 SMNVEV (reference sequence). The CDR3 coding sequence is TGTGCCAGCAGTTATTTGGCCGAGACGTTTTCCGAGCAGTACTTC. This codes for CASSYLAETFSEQYF.

This clonotype was seen at least ten times. CDR3 sequence (DNA): TGTGCCAGCAGCCAAGTACCCGGGACAGGGGCTAGCACAGATACGCAGTATTTT. It codes for CASSQVPGTGASTDTQYF. The V and J genes are TRBV3-1 and TRBJ2-3, with 10 bases aligning to TRBD1. Germline values: CDR1 LGHDT, CDR2 YNNKEL (reference sequence). The CDR3 has 18 residues. With V trimmed by 1 base and J by 0 bases, 7 bases remained unmatched.